This T cell receptor (beta chain) derives from a study of blood T cell repertoires in COVID-19. The germline V gene encodes CDR1 MNHEY and CDR2 SMNVEV (reference sequence). The CDR3 runs to 15 residues. Losses at the gene ends were 6 bases for V and 2 bases for J; bases not matched to a gene: 9. Assay used: immunoSEQ multiplex PCR; TCRdb lists only in-frame clones, some missing. The data show 270,000 or so clones, with over 75% seen just once and around 9.2% held by the top ten. The chain recombines TRBV27 with TRBJ1-2, with 7 positions matching TRBD1. The clonotype was recovered from a human donor in a cohort sampled during active COVID-19. Source material: peripheral blood. The CDR3 protein is CASRPGTDLNYGYTF. The CDR3 coding sequence is TGTGCCAGCAGACCAGGGACAGACCTAAACTATGGCTACACCTTC.